These 25 T cell receptor beta chains came from one sample sequenced in a study of cytomegalovirus exposure and HLA in healthy donors. 13 Jbeta primers and 60 Vbeta primers were used for the PCR. Clones were sequenced by immunoSEQ multiplex PCR, and TCRdb holds only the in-frame ones, with some missing. The sample contains about 190,000 clones, roughly four fifths of which appear only once. Source material: PBMCs. All receptors derive from a woman under 40 in good health and CMV-seropositive.

The chain combines TRBV5-4 with TRBJ2-1, with 13 bases fitting TRBD2. Germline CDR1 SGHNT, CDR2 YYREEE (reference sequence). CDR3 length equals 18 residues. The trim removed 5 bases at V and 1 base at J, leaving 9 bases unmatched. The CDR3: CASRLLAGGPRSYNEQFF. For the CDR3, the DNA is TGTGCCAGCAGGCTACTAGCGGGAGGGCCTAGGTCCTACAATGAGCAGTTCTTC.

The V and J genes are TRBV7-9 and TRBJ1-4; the D is unclear. The tail of the sequence fits TRBJ2-2 better, so the J call may be wrong. The CDR3 contains 12 residues. The V gene's germline CDR1 is SEHNR and CDR2 FQNEAQ (reference sequence). CDR3 coding DNA: TGTGCCAGCAGCTTATCTTCCGGGGAGCTGTTTTTT. Translating gives CASSLSSGELFF.

The chain links TRBV7-2 to TRBJ2-7; D remains unclear. In germline, CDR1 is SGHTA, CDR2 FQGNSA. The CDR3 is made up of 14 amino acids. The V gene lost 5 bases and the J gene lost 1 base, with 12 bases spanning the gap. CDR3 region: CASSPYRDSYEQYF. CDR3 coding DNA: TGTGCCAGCAGCCCTTACAGAGATTCCTACGAGCAGTACTTC.

This clone was detected only a few times. The chain links TRBV15 to TRBJ2-1; TRBD2 agrees at 7 bases. The CDR3 has 15 residues. V shed 5 bases and J 6 bases; nucleotides not matched to a gene: 10. Germline values: CDR1 LNHNV, CDR2 YYDKDF (reference sequence). CDR3 sequence: CATSGRDYVGNEQFF. As DNA, the CDR3 is TGTGCCACCAGCGGCCGGGACTACGTCGGCAATGAGCAGTTCTTC.

A few counts support this clone. V is TRBV28 and J is TRBJ2-7; 7 bases align to TRBD2. This CDR3 is built from 15 residues. The germline V gene encodes CDR1 MDHEN and CDR2 SYDVKM. The V segment lost 8 bases and the J segment 6 bases; nucleotides outside the gene matches: 16. CDR3 DNA: TGTGCCAGCTGGGGGGGACCTAGCCCCTTCCTCGAGCAGTACTTC. It is translated as CASWGGPSPFLEQYF.

The chain links TRBV23-1 to TRBJ2-3; D is possibly TRBD2 (6 bases). TRBV23-1 is marked as an open reading frame, function uncertain. V gave up 9 bases and J gave up 2 bases, with 18 bases separating them. The CDR3 length is 15 residues. CDR3 in DNA: TGCGCCAGGAGGATCGGACTACGCCACACAGATACGCAGTATTTT. It is translated as CARRIGLRHTDTQYF.

The V call is TRBV4-2, the J call TRBJ1-2; no firm D call. V shed 1 base and J shed 7 bases, with 13 bases lying between them. Germline assignment: CDR1 LGHNA and CDR2 YNFKEQ. The CDR3 loop spans 14 amino acids. CDR3 sequence reads: CASSQGPLEGGYTF. The CDR3 coding sequence is TGTGCCAGCAGCCAAGGTCCCCTGGAGGGTGGCTACACCTTC.

The rearrangement joins TRBV18 to TRBJ2-3; TRBD2 matches at 8 bases. V gave up 6 bases and J gave up 6 bases; unmatched junction bases: 5. In germline, CDR1 is KGHSH, CDR2 LQKENI. This CDR3 spans 13 amino acids. The CDR3 protein is CASSSGSSDTQYF. The CDR3 region has the DNA TGTGCCAGCTCGAGCGGGAGTTCGGATACGCAGTATTTT.

The chain employs TRBV7-6 and TRBJ2-3, with a possible D match to TRBD2 (6 bases). This CDR3 is built from 15 residues. The V and J ends lost 6 bases and 0 bases respectively, with 13 bases between them. Per the germline V gene, CDR1 is SGHVS and CDR2 is FNYEAQ. The CDR3 coding sequence is TGTGCCAGCAGATATAGCGGTACTAGCACAGATACGCAGTATTTT. As protein: CASRYSGTSTDTQYF.

The gene calls are TRBV7-9 and TRBJ2-7, with 9 positions matching TRBD1. The germline gives CDR1 SEHNR, CDR2 FQNEAQ (reference sequence). Unmatched junction bases numbered 4, after V lost 1 base and J lost 6 bases. This CDR3 spans 14 amino acids. CDR3 DNA: TGTGCCAGCAGCTTAGGGAACAGGGGGCGCGAGCAGTACTTC. Translated: CASSLGNRGREQYF. The full variable domain, completed using reference TRBV7-9 and TRBJ2-7, is DTGVSQNPRHKITKRGQNVTFRCDPISEHNRLYWYRQTLGQGPEFLTYFQNEAQLEKSRLLSDRFSAERPKGSFSTLEIQRTEQGDSAMYLCASSLGNRGREQYFGPGTRLTVT.

J is TRBJ2-7 and V is TRBV29-1, with D tentatively TRBD2 (5 bases). This CDR3 is built from 14 residues. V was trimmed by 1 base and J by 0 bases, leaving 10 bases between them. Germline CDR1 is SQVTM and CDR2 is ANQGSEA. CDR3 sequence: CSVEGLSGSYEQYF. Here the CDR3 DNA reads TGCAGCGTTGAAGGGCTCAGCGGCTCCTACGAGCAGTACTTC.

This clone was detected once. CDR3 sequence reads: CASTAGRRPDTQYF. The CDR3 DNA reads as TGTGCCAGCACGGCCGGGAGGCGCCCAGATACGCAGTATTTT. The chain is built from TRBV28 and TRBJ2-3, with 7 bases lining up with TRBD2. V shed 7 bases, J shed 4 bases, and the junction held 8 bases outside the gene matches. Germline V gives CDR1 MDHEN, CDR2 SYDVKM. The CDR3 extends over 14 amino acids.

The chain is built from TRBV28 and TRBJ2-7, with TRBD2 matching 7 bases. Germline assignment: CDR1 MDHEN and CDR2 SYDVKM. V lost 3 bases to trimming and J lost 4 bases; unmatched junction nucleotides: 6. The CDR3 totals 14 residues. CDR3 coding DNA: TGTGCCAGCAGTTTCGGAAGGGGAGGGTACGAGCAGTACTTC. Encoded protein: CASSFGRGGYEQYF.

The chain joins TRBV7-9 to TRBJ2-4, with TRBD2 matching over 7 bases. Per germline, CDR1 SEHNR and CDR2 FQNEAQ (reference sequence). With V trimmed by 3 bases and J by 1 base, 6 bases remained unmatched. The CDR3 consists of 16 residues. This CDR3 reads CASSLGGIGAKNIQYF. In DNA, the CDR3 is TGTGCCAGCAGCTTGGGGGGGATCGGGGCCAAAAACATTCAGTACTTC. Variable domain in full (rest from reference TRBV7-9 and TRBJ2-4): DTGVSQNPRHKITKRGQNVTFRCDPISEHNRLYWYRQTLGQGPEFLTYFQNEAQLEKSRLLSDRFSAERPKGSFSTLEIQRTEQGDSAMYLCASSLGGIGAKNIQYFGAGTRLSVL.

The rearrangement uses TRBV2 and TRBJ2-5; tentatively, D is TRBD2 (6 bases). The length of the CDR3 is 12 residues. V was pared by 7 bases and J by 5 bases, with 11 bases between. The germline CDR1 and CDR2 sequences are SNHLY and FYNNEI. The CDR3 DNA sequence: TGTGCCAGCAAAGGCGGAGGGGAGACCCAGTACTTC. Protein: CASKGGGETQYF. The variable domain in full, completed from reference TRBV2 and TRBJ2-5, reads EPEVTQTPSHQVTQMGQEVILRCVPISNHLYFYWYRQILGQKVEFLVSFYNNEISEKSEIFDDQFSVERPDGSNFTLKIRSTKLEDSAMYFCASKGGGETQYFGPGTRLLVL.

This rearrangement joins TRBV7-9 to TRBJ1-4; D is unclear. This CDR3 is 14 amino acids long. Between the trimmed V and J ends, which lost 2 bases and 2 bases, there was a span of 6 bases. The germline CDR1 and CDR2 sequences are SEHNR and FQNEAQ (reference sequence). The CDR3 loop reads CASSLQATNEKLFF. As DNA, the CDR3 is TGTGCCAGCAGCTTACAGGCGACTAATGAAAAACTGTTTTTT.

The chain has TRBV10-3 and TRBJ1-4; TRBD1 matches at 7 bases. The CDR3 loop spans 16 amino acids. V was pared by 4 bases and J by 3 bases, with 8 bases of the junction left unmatched. Germline values: CDR1 ENHRY, CDR2 SYGVKD. In nucleotides, the CDR3 is TGTGCCATCAGTGGGGGGACCGGGACAGCTAATGAAAAACTGTTTTTT. Protein product: CAISGGTGTANEKLFF.

The rearrangement joins TRBV27 to TRBJ2-7; 7 nucleotides align to TRBD1. Germline V CDR1 and CDR2: MNHEY, SMNVEV (reference sequence). The CDR3 is 16 residues long. V dropped 2 bases and J dropped 6; count of bases not matched to a gene: 13. CDR3 DNA: TGTGCCAGCAGTTTACAATCCCCACAGGGGACCCTCGAGCAGTACTTC. Its protein is CASSLQSPQGTLEQYF.

V gene TRBV13 combines with J gene TRBJ2-7, with no clear D. Trimming shortened V by 7 bases and J by 1 base, and 11 bases separated the two germline ends. The CDR3 is 13 residues long. CDR1 and CDR2 from the germline V gene are PRHDT and FYEKMQ (reference sequence). Here the CDR3 reads CASNDSRSYEQYF. CDR3 bases: TGTGCCAGCAACGATTCTAGGTCCTACGAGCAGTACTTC. The full variable domain, its missing parts supplied by reference TRBV13 and TRBJ2-7, is AAGVIQSPRHLIKEKRETATLKCYPIPRHDTVYWYQQGPGQDPQFLISFYEKMQSDKGSIPDRFSAQQFSDYHSELNMSSLELGDSALYFCASNDSRSYEQYFGPGTRLTVT.

The CDR3 DNA reads as TGTGCCAGCAGGTCACTAGCGGGAGAAGCCTACGAGCAGTACTTC. It is translated as CASRSLAGEAYEQYF. The V and J genes are TRBV6-5 and TRBJ2-7, with TRBD2 matching over 11 bases. This CDR3 has 15 residues. The germline gives CDR1 MNHEY, CDR2 SVGAGI. J lost 2 bases, V lost 6 bases, and 6 bases had no gene match.

V usage is TRBV7-2 and J usage is TRBJ1-2; 10 nucleotides match TRBD1. V gave up 4 bases and J gave up 3 bases; unmatched junction bases: 8. Germline V gene data show CDR1 as SGHTA and CDR2 as FQGNSA. CDR3 length: 16 residues. The DNA of the CDR3 is TGTGCCAGCAGCTCAAGGGGACAGGGGAGAGACTATGGCTACACCTTC. Its protein product is CASSSRGQGRDYGYTF.

The chain carries TRBV4-1 and TRBJ1-1; no clear D. V was clipped by 0 bases and J by 0 bases, with 5 bases between them. The CDR3 is 14 residues long. Germline V gene lookup returns CDR1 MGHRA and CDR2 YSYEKL. CDR3 in DNA: TGCGCCAGCAGCCAAGAACGGGTGAACACTGAAGCTTTCTTT. Translated: CASSQERVNTEAFF.

This chain uses TRBV6-1 with TRBJ2-7; 9 nucleotides match TRBD1. The CDR3 loop spans 15 amino acids. With 6 bases clipped from V and 3 bases from J, the junction kept 9 bases outside the gene matches. Per the germline V gene, CDR1 is MNHNS and CDR2 is SASEGT. The CDR3 nucleotides read TGTGCCAGCAGGAAGCCGGGACAGGGAGTCTACGAGCAGTACTTC. Translation: CASRKPGQGVYEQYF.

The chain uses TRBV11-1 and TRBJ1-2, with a tentative D call TRBD1 (5 bases). Germline V lookup: CDR1 SGHAT, CDR2 FQDESV (reference sequence). This CDR3 is 13 amino acids long. Trimming took off 5 bases at V and 5 bases at J, with 12 bases between the two ends. The DNA of the CDR3 is TGTGCCAGCAGCCGAGAAACAGGATATGGCTACACCTTC. This codes for CASSRETGYGYTF.

The chain couples TRBV10-2 to TRBJ2-7; D may be TRBD2 (6 bases). CDR1 is WSHSY and CDR2 is SAAADI in the germline V gene. This CDR3 region has 13 residues. The V end was cut by 5 bases, the J end by 4 bases, with 12 bases between. CDR3 nucleotides: TGCGCCAGCAGTCTACCGGGAGCGTACGAGCAGTACTTC. Translating it yields CASSLPGAYEQYF.